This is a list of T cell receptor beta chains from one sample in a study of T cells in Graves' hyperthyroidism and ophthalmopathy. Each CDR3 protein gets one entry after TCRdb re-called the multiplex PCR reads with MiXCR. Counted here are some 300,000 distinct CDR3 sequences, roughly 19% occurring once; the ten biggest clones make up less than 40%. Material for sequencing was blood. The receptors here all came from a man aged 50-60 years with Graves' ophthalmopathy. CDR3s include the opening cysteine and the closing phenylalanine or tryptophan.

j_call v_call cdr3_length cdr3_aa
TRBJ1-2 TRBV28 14 CASSSRSRGYGYTF
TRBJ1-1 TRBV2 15 CASSEGGGLNTEAFF
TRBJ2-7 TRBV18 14 CASSREGSSYEQYF
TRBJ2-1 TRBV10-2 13 CASSEQGGNEQFF
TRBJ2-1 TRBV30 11 CAWSVEGEQFF
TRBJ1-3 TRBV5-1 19 CASSRWDRGFRSSGNTIYF
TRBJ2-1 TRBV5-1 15 CASSPLPSSYNEQFF
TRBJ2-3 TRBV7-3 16 CASSLQPPGSSDTQYF
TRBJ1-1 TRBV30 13 CAWSNGVNTEAFF
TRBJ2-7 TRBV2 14 CASSETRGGGEQYF
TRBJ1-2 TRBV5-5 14 CASSRTGGWFGYTF
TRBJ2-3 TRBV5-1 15 CASSLAGGDRGTQYF
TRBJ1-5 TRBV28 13 CASTGPWGQPQHF
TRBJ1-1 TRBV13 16 CASSLVGQYQNTEAFF
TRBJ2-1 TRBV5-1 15 CASSSTGSNYNEQFF
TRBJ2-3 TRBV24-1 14 CATSDPTGPDTQYF
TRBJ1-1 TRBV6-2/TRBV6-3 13 CASSYPRNTEAFF
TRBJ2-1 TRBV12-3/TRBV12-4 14 CASSEQGIGGEQFF
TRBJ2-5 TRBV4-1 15 CASSRGVPFGETQYF
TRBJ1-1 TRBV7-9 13 CASSLLGAPEAFF
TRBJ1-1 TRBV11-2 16 CASSLEFGARNTEAFF
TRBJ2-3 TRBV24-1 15 CATSDYRELGDTQYF
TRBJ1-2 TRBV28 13 CASSLQGVRGYTF
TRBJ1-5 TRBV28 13 CALQPGGEQPQHF
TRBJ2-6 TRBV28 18 CATQFHGSVHSGANVLTF
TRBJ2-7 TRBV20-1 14 CSARVLAGSYEQYF
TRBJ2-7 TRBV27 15 CASSLSGVAGGEQYF
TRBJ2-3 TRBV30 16 CAWAYPGPIRTDTQYF
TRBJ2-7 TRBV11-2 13 CASLGTETYEQYF
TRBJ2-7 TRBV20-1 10 CSALLREQYF
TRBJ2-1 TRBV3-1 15 CASSYVSSSYNEQFF
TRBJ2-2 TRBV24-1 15 CATSGWGPNTGELFF